This T cell receptor (beta chain) was sequenced in a study of blood T cell repertoires in COVID-19 (dated by TCRdb to 2020 to 2022). At the level of the whole study: Samples covering the acute and convalescent phases of COVID-19 were provided by collaborators in the United States, Italy and Spain. Subjects who had been exposed to COVID-19, were actively infected with it, or had recovered from it provided the deeply sampled blood TCRbeta repertoires that made up the dataset. Sample metadata almost always included a de-identified subject ID, COVID-19 status, age in years and sex. Where available, HLA class I and class II types were obtained from metadata supplied by the sample provider rather than from assay-based typing. The samples were drawn from the first 160 participants of the ongoing ImmuneRACE study and from under 1,500 subjects provided by 6 global collaborators. The repertoires were released in a freely available public database meant as a resource for research on the immune response to SARS-CoV-2. The prospective study material was composed of cDNA or gDNA derived from T cells, B-cell-depleted T cells, or PBMCs.

To note about this clone: Its recognized antigen is unknown. Per-base qualities were not stored, and no clone one base away is much larger.

The immunoSEQ Assay, a bias-controlled multiplex PCR, was used to amplify TCRbeta CDR3 regions from genomic DNA. From the authors' description of their analysis: The number of nucleated cells in each sample was estimated from the amplification of reference gene primers within the assay. To quantify the absolute abundance of each unique TCRbeta CDR3 rearrangement, sequence reads were collapsed and filtered. For each sample, productive Simpson clonality was calculated as the square root of Simpson's diversity index over productive rearrangements. In its TCRdb copy, this immuneACCESS table keeps in-frame sequences only and misses some clones. Where compared with another copy, unresolved V genes explain less than half of these, and the others have no known cause. The V and J calls and clone size are taken from that table; D and trimming were inferred from the DNA. Here the sample has some 390,000 clones; 75% to 90% occur a single time. The top ten hold roughly 1.1% of the sample.

Enrolling through a virtual design, the prospective study's participants ranged in age from about 18 to 89 years and lived across around 25 United States geographic areas. In the prospective study, cohorts were assigned on the basis of participant-reported clinical history obtained from a screening survey and a study questionnaire. For ImmuneRACE Cohort 3, a participant was defined as recovered based on two consecutive negative NP/OP PCR tests, clearance by a healthcare professional, or resolution of symptoms. In the prospective study, whole blood, serum and a nasopharyngeal or oropharyngeal swab were collected from each participant by mobile phlebotomists. Participants in the prospective study had the option to provide additional blood draws and questionnaires over a 2-month period. Blood samples from the prospective study were shipped frozen or at room temperature prior to DNA extraction. General findings and caveats noted by the study authors: How much clinical and demographic metadata was included differed by source and by participant, and the metadata was provided uncurated.

CDR1 and CDR2 are drawn from the germline V gene: SGDLS, YYNGEE. Between the V and J ends, shortened by 0 bases and 1 base respectively, the junction contains 7 bases. The CDR3 holds 14 amino acids from the cysteine to the phenylalanine. Here the CDR3 DNA is all that survives: 42 bases in frame from base 1. Input material: PBMCs or T cells enriched from blood (not recorded which). The sequence is built from TRBV9 and TRBJ1-1; confidence is insufficient to name the D gene. This clonotype was obtained from a man aged 25 to 45 who had recovered from COVID-19. The base sequence is TGTGCCAGCAGCGTAGTACAGTCGAACACTGAAGCTTTCTTT. Protein translation: CASSVVQSNTEAFF. With all but the CDR3 taken from the reference TRBV9 and TRBJ1-1 genes, the full variable domain is: DSGVTQTPKHLITATGQRVTLRCSPRSGDLSVYWYQQSLDQGLQFLIQYYNGEERAKGNILERFSAQQFPDLHSELNLSSLELGDSALYFCASSVVQSNTEAFFGQGTRLTVV.